This T cell receptor (beta chain) was captured by sequencing in a study of T cells in Graves' hyperthyroidism and ophthalmopathy. TCR beta CDR3 regions were amplified from RNA transcripts. Initially, a first-round RT-PCR of the TCR CDR3 employed the HTBI primer set. MiXCR, applied by TCRdb to the multiplex PCR reads, yields one record per CDR3 protein. In the table there are 480,000 or so distinct CDR3 sequences, roughly 45% of which are singletons. Study-level points and caveats: Ophthalmopathy could be told apart from stable hyperthyroidism with a 13 V-J model.

The germline V gene encodes CDR1 MNHEY and CDR2 SVGEGT. The CDR3 has 15 residues. Trimming removed 2 bases from V and 2 bases from J; junction bases left unmatched: 6. Reasons for excluding patients were uncontrolled infection, other autoimmune disease, pregnancy or lactation. Diagnoses rested on clinical symptoms, serum thyroxine and TRAb, thyroid ultrasound and orbital computed tomography. In its sample, this clonotype was seen a few times. Its target is unknown. This receptor was taken from an adult woman with Graves' disease, either hyperthyroidism or ophthalmopathy (not recorded which). The sequenced sample was peripheral blood or thyroid tissue (not recorded which). The rearrangement links TRBV6-2 or TRBV6-3 to TRBJ2-7, with 7 bases identical to TRBD1. The CDR3, as DNA: TGTGCCAGCAGTTACCTCAGGGGGTCCACCTACGAGCAGTACTTC. This sequence encodes CASSYLRGSTYEQYF.